This T cell receptor (beta chain) comes out of a study of patients and donors after allogeneic stem cell transplantation. V lost 0 bases and J 2 bases, leaving 9 bases between the germline ends. Germline V gene lookup returns CDR1 SQVTM and CDR2 ANQGSEA. The CDR3 is 14 residues long. TCRdb re-analysed the RT-PCR reads in MiXCR, keeping a single row per CDR3 protein. The sample lists about 960,000 distinct CDR3 sequences; about a sixth were seen once. This clonotype came up a few times. The specimen was blood, either unsorted or a sorted T cell fraction (not recorded which). This TCR came from a human donor who was either an allogeneic HSCT recipient or a stem cell or donor lymphocyte infusion donor (not recorded which). It is not recorded whose cells these are; they may come from a transplant donor. This rearrangement joins TRBV29-1 to TRBJ2-3; D call uncertain. The CDR3 DNA reads as TGCAGCGTTGAAGAGTACAGTTTCACAGATACGCAGTATTTT. Translated, it gives CSVEEYSFTDTQYF.